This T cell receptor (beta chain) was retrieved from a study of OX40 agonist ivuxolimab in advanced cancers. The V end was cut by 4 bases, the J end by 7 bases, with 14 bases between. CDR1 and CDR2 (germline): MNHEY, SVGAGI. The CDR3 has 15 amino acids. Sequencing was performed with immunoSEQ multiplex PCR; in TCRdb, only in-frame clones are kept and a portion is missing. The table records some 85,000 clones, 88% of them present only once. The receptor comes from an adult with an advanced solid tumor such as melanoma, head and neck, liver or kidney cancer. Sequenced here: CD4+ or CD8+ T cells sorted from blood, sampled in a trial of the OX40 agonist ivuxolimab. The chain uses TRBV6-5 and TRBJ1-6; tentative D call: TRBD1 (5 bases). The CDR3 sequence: CASSSNGAGNSPLHF. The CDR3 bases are TGTGCCAGCAGTTCAAACGGGGCAGGGAATTCACCCCTCCACTTT.